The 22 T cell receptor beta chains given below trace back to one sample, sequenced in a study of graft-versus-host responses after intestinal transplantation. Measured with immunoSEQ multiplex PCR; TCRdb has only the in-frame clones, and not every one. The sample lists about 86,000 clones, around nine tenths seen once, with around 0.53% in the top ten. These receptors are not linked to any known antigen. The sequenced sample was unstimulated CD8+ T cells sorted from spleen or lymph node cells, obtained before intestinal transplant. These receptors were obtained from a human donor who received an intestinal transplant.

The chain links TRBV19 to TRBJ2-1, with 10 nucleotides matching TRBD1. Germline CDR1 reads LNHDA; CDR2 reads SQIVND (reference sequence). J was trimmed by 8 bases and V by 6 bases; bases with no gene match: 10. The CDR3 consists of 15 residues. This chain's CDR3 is CASSLTGTGADEQFF. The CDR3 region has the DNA TGTGCCAGTAGCTTAACCGGGACAGGGGCCGATGAGCAGTTCTTC.

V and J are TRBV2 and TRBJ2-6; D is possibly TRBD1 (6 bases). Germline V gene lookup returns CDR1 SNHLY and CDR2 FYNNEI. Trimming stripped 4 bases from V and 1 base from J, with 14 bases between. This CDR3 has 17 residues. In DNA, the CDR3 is TGTGCCAGCAGTGTAGACAGGCGGTCATCTGGGGCCAACGTCCTGACTTTC. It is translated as CASSVDRRSSGANVLTF.

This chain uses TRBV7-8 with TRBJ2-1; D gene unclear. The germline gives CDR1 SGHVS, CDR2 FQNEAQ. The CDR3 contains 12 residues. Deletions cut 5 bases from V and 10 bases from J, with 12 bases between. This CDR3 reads CASSPDFGEQFF. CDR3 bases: TGTGCCAGCAGCCCAGACTTTGGGGAGCAGTTCTTC. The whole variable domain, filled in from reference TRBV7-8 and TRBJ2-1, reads GAGVSQSPRYKVAKRGQDVALRCDPISGHVSLFWYQQALGQGPEFLTYFQNEAQLDKSGLPSDRFFAERPEGSVSTLKIQRTQQEDSAVYLCASSPDFGEQFFGPGTRLTVL.

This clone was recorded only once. The CDR3: CASSERELKTDTQYF. CDR3 nucleotides: TGTGCCAGCAGCGAGCGGGAGTTGAAGACAGATACGCAGTATTTT. The rearrangement joins TRBV7-6 to TRBJ2-3, with 8 bases identical to TRBD2. Germline-derived CDR1 and CDR2 are SGHVS and FNYEAQ. The CDR3 has 15 amino acids. After removal of 5 bases from V and 3 bases from J, the junction contained 7 bases not matched to a gene.

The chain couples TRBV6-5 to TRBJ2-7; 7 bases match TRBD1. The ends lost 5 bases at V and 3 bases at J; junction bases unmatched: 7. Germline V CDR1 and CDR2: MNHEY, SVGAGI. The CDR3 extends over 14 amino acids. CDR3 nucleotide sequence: TGTGCCAGCAGTCTCCGGGACAGATACTACGAGCAGTACTTC. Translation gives CASSLRDRYYEQYF.

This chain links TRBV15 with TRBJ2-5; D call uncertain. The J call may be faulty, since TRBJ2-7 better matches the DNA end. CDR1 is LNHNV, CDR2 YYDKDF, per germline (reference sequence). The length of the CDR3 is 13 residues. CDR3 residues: CATSREGSYEQYF. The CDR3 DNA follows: TGTGCCACCAGCAGAGAGGGCAGCTACGAGCAGTACTTC.

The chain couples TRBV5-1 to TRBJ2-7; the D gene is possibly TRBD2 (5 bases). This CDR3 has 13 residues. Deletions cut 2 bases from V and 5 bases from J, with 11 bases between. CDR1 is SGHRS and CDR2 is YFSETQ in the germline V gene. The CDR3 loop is CASSFRGWDEQYF. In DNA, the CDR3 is TGCGCCAGCAGCTTTCGGGGTTGGGACGAGCAGTACTTC.

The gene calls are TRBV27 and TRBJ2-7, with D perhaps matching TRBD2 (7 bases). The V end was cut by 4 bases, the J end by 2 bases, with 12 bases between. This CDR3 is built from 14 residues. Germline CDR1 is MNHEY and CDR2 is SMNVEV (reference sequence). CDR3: CASSYGGGPYEQYF. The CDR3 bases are TGTGCCAGCAGTTACGGCGGGGGCCCCTACGAGCAGTACTTC.

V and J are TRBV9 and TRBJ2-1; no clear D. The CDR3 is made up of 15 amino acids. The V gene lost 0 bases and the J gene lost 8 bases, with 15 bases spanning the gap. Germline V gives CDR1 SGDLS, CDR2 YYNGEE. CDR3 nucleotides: TGTGCCAGCAGCGTAGGGTTGGAGTTGGAAGATGAGCAGTTCTTC. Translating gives CASSVGLELEDEQFF.

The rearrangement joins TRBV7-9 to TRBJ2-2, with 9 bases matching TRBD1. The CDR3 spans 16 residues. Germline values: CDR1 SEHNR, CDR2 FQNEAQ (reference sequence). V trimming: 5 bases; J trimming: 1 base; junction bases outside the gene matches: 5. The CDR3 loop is CASSTPGQGNTGELFF. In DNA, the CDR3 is TGTGCCAGCAGCACGCCGGGACAGGGGAACACCGGGGAGCTGTTTTTT.

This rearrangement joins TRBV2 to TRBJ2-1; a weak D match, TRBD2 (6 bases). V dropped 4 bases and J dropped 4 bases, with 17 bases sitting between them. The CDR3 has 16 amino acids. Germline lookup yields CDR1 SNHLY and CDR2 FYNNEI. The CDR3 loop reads CASSGMEGPFYNEQFF. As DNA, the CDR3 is TGTGCCAGCAGTGGTATGGAGGGCCCCTTTTACAATGAGCAGTTCTTC.

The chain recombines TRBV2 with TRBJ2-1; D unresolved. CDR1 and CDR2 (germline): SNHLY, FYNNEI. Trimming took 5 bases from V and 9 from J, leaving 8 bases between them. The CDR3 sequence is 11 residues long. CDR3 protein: CASSPELEQFF. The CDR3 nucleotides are TGTGCCAGCAGTCCCGAACTTGAGCAGTTCTTC.

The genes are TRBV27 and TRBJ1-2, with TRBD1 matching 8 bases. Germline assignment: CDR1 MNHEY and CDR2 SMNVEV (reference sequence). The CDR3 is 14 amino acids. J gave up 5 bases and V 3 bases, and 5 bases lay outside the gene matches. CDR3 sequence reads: CASSLYQGAYGYTF. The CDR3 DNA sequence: TGTGCCAGCAGTTTGTACCAGGGGGCTTATGGCTACACCTTC.

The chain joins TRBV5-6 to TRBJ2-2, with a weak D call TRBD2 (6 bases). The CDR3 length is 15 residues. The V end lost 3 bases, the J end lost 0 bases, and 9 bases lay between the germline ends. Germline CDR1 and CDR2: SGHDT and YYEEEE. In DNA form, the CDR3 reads TGTGCCAGCAGCTCCGGGACTCCGAACACCGGGGAGCTGTTTTTT. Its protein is CASSSGTPNTGELFF.

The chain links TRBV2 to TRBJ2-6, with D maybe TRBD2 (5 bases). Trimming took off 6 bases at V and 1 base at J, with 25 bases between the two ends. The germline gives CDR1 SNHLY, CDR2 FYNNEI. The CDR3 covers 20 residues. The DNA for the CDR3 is TGTGCCAGCAGCCTACTCTTCTCGGGGTCCTTCCGGTCTGGGGCCAACGTCCTGACTTTC. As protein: CASSLLFSGSFRSGANVLTF. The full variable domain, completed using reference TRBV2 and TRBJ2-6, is EPEVTQTPSHQVTQMGQEVILRCVPISNHLYFYWYRQILGQKVEFLVSFYNNEISEKSEIFDDQFSVERPDGSNFTLKIRSTKLEDSAMYFCASSLLFSGSFRSGANVLTFGAGSRLTVL.

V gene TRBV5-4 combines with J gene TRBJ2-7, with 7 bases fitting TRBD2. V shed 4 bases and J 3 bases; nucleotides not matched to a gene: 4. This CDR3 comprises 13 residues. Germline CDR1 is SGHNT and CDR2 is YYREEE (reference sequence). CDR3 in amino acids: CASSPGGGYEQYF. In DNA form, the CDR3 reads TGTGCCAGCAGCCCTGGCGGGGGCTACGAGCAGTACTTC.

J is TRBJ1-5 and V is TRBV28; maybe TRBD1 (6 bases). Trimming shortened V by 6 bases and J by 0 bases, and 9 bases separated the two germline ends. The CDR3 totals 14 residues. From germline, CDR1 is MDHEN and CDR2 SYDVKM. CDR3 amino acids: CASSHRDSNQPQHF. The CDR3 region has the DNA TGTGCCAGCAGCCACAGGGATAGCAATCAGCCCCAGCATTTT.

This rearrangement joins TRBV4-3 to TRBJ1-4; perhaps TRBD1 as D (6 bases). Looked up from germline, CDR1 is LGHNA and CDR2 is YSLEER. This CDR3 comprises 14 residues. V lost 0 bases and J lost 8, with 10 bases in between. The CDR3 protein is CASSQERGGEKLFF. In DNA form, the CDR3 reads TGCGCCAGCAGCCAAGAGAGGGGGGGCGAAAAACTGTTTTTT.

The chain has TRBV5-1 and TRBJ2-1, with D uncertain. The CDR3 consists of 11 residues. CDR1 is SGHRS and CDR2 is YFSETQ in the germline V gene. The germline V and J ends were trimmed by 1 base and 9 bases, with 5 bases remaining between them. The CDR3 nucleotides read TGCGCCAGCAGCTTGAACACTGAGCAGTTCTTC. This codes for CASSLNTEQFF.

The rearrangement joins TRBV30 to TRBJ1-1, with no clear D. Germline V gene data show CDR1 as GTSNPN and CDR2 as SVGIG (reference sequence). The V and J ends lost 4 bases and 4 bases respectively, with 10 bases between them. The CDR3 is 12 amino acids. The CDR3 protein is CAWIGGSTEAFF. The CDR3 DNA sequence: TGTGCCTGGATCGGAGGGAGCACTGAAGCTTTCTTT. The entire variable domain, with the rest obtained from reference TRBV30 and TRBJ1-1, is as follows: SQTIHQWPATLVQPVGSPLSLECTVEGTSNPNLYWYRQAAGRGLQLLFYSVGIGQISSEVPQNLSASRPQDRQFILSSKKLLLSDSGFYLCAWIGGSTEAFFGQGTRLTVV.

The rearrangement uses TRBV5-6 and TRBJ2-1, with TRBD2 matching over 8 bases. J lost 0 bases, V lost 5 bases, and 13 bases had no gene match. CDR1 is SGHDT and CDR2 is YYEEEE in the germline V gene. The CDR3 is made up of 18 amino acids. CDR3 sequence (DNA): TGTGCCAGCAGTTTCGGGACTAGTTCATTAAGCTCCTACAATGAGCAGTTCTTC. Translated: CASSFGTSSLSSYNEQFF.

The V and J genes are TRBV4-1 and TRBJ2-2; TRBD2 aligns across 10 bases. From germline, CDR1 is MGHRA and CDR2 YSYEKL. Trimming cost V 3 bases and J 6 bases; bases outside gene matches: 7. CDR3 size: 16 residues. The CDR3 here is CASSHLAGALSGELFF. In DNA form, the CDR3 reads TGCGCCAGCAGCCACCTAGCGGGAGCTCTATCCGGGGAGCTGTTTTTT.